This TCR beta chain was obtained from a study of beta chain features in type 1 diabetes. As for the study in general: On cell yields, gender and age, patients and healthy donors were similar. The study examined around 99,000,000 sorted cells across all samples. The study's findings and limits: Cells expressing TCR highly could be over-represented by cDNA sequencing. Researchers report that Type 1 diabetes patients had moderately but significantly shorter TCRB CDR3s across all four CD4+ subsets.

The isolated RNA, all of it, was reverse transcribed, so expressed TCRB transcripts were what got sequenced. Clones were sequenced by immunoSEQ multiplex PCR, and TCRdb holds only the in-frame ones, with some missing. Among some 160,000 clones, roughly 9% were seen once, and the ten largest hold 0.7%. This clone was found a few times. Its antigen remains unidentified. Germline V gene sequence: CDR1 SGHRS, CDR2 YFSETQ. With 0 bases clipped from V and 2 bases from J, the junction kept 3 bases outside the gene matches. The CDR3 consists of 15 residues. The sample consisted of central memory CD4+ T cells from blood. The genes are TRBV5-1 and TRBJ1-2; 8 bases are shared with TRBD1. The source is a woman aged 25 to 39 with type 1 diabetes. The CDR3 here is CASSLGQGRNYGYTF. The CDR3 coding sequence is TGCGCCAGCAGCTTGGGACAGGGGCGGAACTATGGCTACACCTTC.